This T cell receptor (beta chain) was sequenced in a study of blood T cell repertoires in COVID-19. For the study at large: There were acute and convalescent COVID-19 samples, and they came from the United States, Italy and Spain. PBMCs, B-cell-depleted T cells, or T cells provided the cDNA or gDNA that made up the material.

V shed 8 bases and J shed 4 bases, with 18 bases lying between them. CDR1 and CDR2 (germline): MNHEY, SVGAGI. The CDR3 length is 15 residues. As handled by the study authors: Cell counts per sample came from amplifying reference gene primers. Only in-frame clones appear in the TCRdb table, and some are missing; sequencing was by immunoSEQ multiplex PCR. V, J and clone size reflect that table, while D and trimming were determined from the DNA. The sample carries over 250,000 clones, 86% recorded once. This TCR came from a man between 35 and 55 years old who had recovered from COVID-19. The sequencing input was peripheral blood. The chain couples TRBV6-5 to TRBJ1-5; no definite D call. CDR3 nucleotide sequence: TGTGCCAGCGCCCGGGGAGTCGTTGGGAATCAGCCCCAGCATTTT. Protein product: CASARGVVGNQPQHF.